This T cell receptor beta chain came from a study of cytomegalovirus exposure and HLA in healthy donors. Study-level results: Reports indicate that TCR beta sequences accurately predicted the HLA-A and HLA-B alleles of most subjects. For most TCR beta V segments, an earlier analysis put the productive rate at about 87% or about 30% of the time. Later analysis showed most CMV-associated TCR beta chains appearing HLA-restricted.

As for this clone: No antigen is known for it.

PCR was performed using 60 Vbeta and 13 Jbeta primers. Here immunoSEQ multiplex PCR was the method, and the copy in TCRdb shows in-frame clones only, minus some. The sample yields 150,000 to 200,000 clones, 77% seen once. The sequencing input was PBMCs. This TCR was recovered from a female donor in good health and CMV-seronegative.

The CDR3 reads CASSLGVAEAYEQYF. The CDR3 region has the DNA TGTGCCAGCAGCTTGGGGGTGGCGGAGGCCTACGAGCAGTACTTC. V is TRBV5-4 and J is TRBJ2-7, with D perhaps TRBD2 (5 bases). The CDR3 extends over 15 amino acids. The germline V gene encodes CDR1 SGHNT and CDR2 YYREEE (reference sequence). V was shortened by 0 bases and J by 2 bases, with 12 bases between the two germline ends.